This entry features one T cell receptor beta chain sequence. Antigen specificity is unknown. The sample is drawn from a study of cytomegalovirus exposure and HLA in healthy donors. Overall study results and limits: Reports state that TCR beta sequences accurately predicted most subjects' HLA-A and HLA-B alleles. Further analysis, carried out later, found HLA-associated TCR beta chains more clonally expanded than equally common other chains.

Primers: 60 Vbeta forward and 13 Jbeta reverse. Some clones are missing from TCRdb's copy, which holds only in-frame ones; the method was immunoSEQ multiplex PCR. The repertoire holds 200,000 to 300,000 clones, about 83% seen once, with 1.5% to 2.5% in the top ten. The sequenced sample was PBMCs. This clonotype was sampled from a woman aged 40 to 50 in good health and CMV-seropositive.

CDR3 amino acids: CASLGSRAAFF. DNA of the CDR3: TGTGCCAGCCTGGGGTCGAGGGCGGCTTTCTTT. This chain connects TRBV2 to TRBJ1-1, with D unclear. V was trimmed by 8 bases and J by 11 bases, leaving 15 bases between them. This CDR3 region has 11 residues. The germline CDR1 and CDR2 sequences are SNHLY and FYNNEI. The whole variable domain, filled in from reference TRBV2 and TRBJ1-1, reads EPEVTQTPSHQVTQMGQEVILRCVPISNHLYFYWYRQILGQKVEFLVSFYNNEISEKSEIFDDQFSVERPDGSNFTLKIRSTKLEDSAMYFCASLGSRAAFFGQGTRLTVV.